These 6 T cell receptor beta chains were sequenced from one sample in a study of early T cells in non-severe SARS-CoV-2 infection. TCRdb itself ran the 5' RACE reads through MiXCR, one entry per CDR3 protein. The table has tens of thousands of distinct CDR3 sequences, about an eighth seen once. The sequenced sample was whole blood, obtained at baseline. The source of these receptors is an adult who was a healthcare worker with PCR-confirmed SARS-CoV-2 infection or an uninfected control (not recorded which).

This clonotype was recorded at least ten times. J is TRBJ2-5 and V is TRBV6-6; 8 nucleotides match TRBD2. The CDR3 length is 15 residues. CDR1 is MNHNY, CDR2 SVGAGI, per germline (reference sequence). J was trimmed by 0 bases and V by 5 bases; bases with no gene match: 5. DNA of the CDR3: TGTGCCAGCAGTCAAGGACTAGCCCACCAAGAGACCCAGTACTTC. This translates into CASSQGLAHQETQYF.

This clonotype was seen only a few times. The gene calls are TRBV12-3 or TRBV12-4 and TRBJ1-1; TRBD1 is a possible D gene (5 bases). The CDR3 covers 15 residues. With 4 bases removed from V and 1 base from J, the gap between germline ends came to 13 bases. Here the CDR3 reads CASSSRTQGNTEAFF. CDR3 in DNA: TGTGCCAGCAGTTCTCGAACTCAGGGGAACACTGAAGCTTTCTTT.

V gene TRBV28 combines with J gene TRBJ2-3; no reliable D call. The CDR3 is made up of 14 amino acids. V was trimmed by 6 bases and J by 11 bases, leaving 21 bases between them. Per germline, CDR1 MDHEN and CDR2 SYDVKM. CDR3 sequence (DNA): TGTGCCAGCAGCTTCAGAGTTTATCCTATCATGCAGTATTTT. It codes for CASSFRVYPIMQYF.

This clonotype was observed at least ten times. The chain recombines TRBV3-1 with TRBJ2-4; D not certain. Germline V gene sequence: CDR1 LGHDT, CDR2 YNNKEL (reference sequence). The CDR3 spans 11 residues. Trimming removed 3 bases from V and 6 bases from J, with 3 bases in between. CDR3 bases: TGTGCCAGCAGCCAGCTAAACATTCAGTACTTC. It translates to CASSQLNIQYF.

The table lists this clonotype with many counts. This chain links TRBV12-3 or TRBV12-4 with TRBJ1-2, with D maybe TRBD1 (6 bases). The CDR3 covers 15 residues. The germline V and J ends were trimmed by 6 bases and 4 bases, with 18 bases remaining between them. This CDR3 reads CASSPPHGQLYGYTF. CDR3 DNA sequence: TGTGCCAGCAGCCCTCCACACGGACAGCTCTATGGCTACACCTTC.

This clonotype was counted ten times or more. This chain connects TRBV18 to TRBJ2-3, with 10 positions matching TRBD1. Germline loops: CDR1 KGHSH, CDR2 LQKENI. The length of the CDR3 is 15 residues. Germline trimming cut 4 bases from V and 3 bases from J; bases unmatched to any gene: 4. The CDR3 reads CASSQPGQGTDTQYF. CDR3 DNA: TGTGCCAGCTCACAACCGGGACAGGGGACAGATACGCAGTATTTT. Complete variable domain (other parts from reference TRBV18 and TRBJ2-3): NAGVMQNPRHLVRRRGQEARLRCSPMKGHSHVYWYRQLPEEGLKFMVYLQKENIIDESGMPKERFSAEFPKEGPSILRIQQVVRGDSAAYFCASSQPGQGTDTQYFGPGTRLTVL.